This T cell receptor (beta chain) was identified in a study of blood T cell repertoires in COVID-19 (dated by TCRdb to 2018 to 2020). General notes on the study: Collaborator samples came from the United States, Italy and Spain and covered acute and convalescent phases of COVID-19. The prospective study material was composed of cDNA or gDNA derived from T cells, B-cell-depleted T cells, or PBMCs. Subjects who had been exposed to COVID-19, were actively infected with it, or had recovered from it provided the deeply sampled blood TCRbeta repertoires that made up the dataset. The repertoires were released in a freely available public database intended as a resource for research on the immune response to SARS-CoV-2. Samples were obtained from the ongoing ImmuneRACE study (first 160 participants) and from about 1,300 subjects provided by 6 global collaborators. The sample metadata nearly always contained a de-identified subject ID, COVID-19 status, age in years and sex. Where available, HLA class I and class II types were taken from metadata supplied by the sample provider and were not determined by assay-based typing. The study at large found these results: Clinical and demographic metadata were provided uncurated, with the amount varying by source and participant.

This clone showed up just once. There is no known antigen for this receptor. Base qualities are missing; no much larger clone stands one base away. Participants in the prospective study were enrolled through a virtual design, were aged about 18 to 90 years, and lived in about 25 United States geographic areas. To assign participants to cohorts, the prospective study relied on clinical history that participants themselves reported in a screening survey and a study questionnaire. ImmuneRACE Cohort 3 recovered participants were defined by two consecutive negative NP/OP PCR tests, healthcare professional clearance, or symptom resolution. Each participant in the prospective study had whole blood, serum and a nasopharyngeal or oropharyngeal swab collected by mobile phlebotomists. Over a 2-month period, participants in the prospective study had the option of providing additional blood draws and questionnaires. Before DNA extraction, prospective study blood samples were shipped either frozen or at room temperature.

TCRbeta CDR3 regions were amplified from genomic DNA using the immunoSEQ Assay, a bias-controlled multiplex PCR. The study's processing was this. Nucleated cell counts per sample were estimated from amplification of reference gene primers within the assay. To quantify the absolute abundance of each unique TCRbeta CDR3 rearrangement, sequence reads were collapsed and filtered. For each sample, productive Simpson clonality was calculated as the square root of Simpson's diversity index over productive rearrangements. The clones in this table, taken by TCRdb from immuneACCESS, are in-frame only. Not every clone is retained; where verified, under half of the shortfall comes from an unresolved V gene, and the cause of the rest is unknown. D and trimming were read from the DNA, whereas the V and J calls and clone size are those reported in that table. Present in this sample are over 150,000 clones, around four fifths of which were seen just once. The ten largest clones capture around 7.7% of the sample.

Trimming costs V 6 bases and J 2 bases, and their ends lie 15 bases apart. Per the germline V gene, KGHSH is the CDR1 and LQKENI is the CDR2. Inclusive of the bounding cysteine and phenylalanine, the CDR3 is 15 residues long. Only the CDR3 region is kept as DNA, spanning 45 bases read in frame from base 1. Sequenced sample: PBMCs or T cells enriched from blood (not recorded which). Recombination linked TRBV18 to TRBJ2-3; no confident D gene assignment can be made. The TCR originated in a man aged 50-59 years who had recovered from COVID-19. The bases read TGTGCCAGCTCGCCGACTTCAACTTTCACAGATACGCAGTATTTT. This translates into CASSPTSTFTDTQYF.